The clone carrying this TCR beta chain was counted a few times. The antigen is undetermined. The data stem from a study of beta chain features in type 1 diabetes. Regarding the study as a whole: Moderate but significant shortening of TCRB CDR3s was recorded in all four CD4+ subsets from Type 1 diabetes patients. Compared to healthy donors, patients appeared to have naive, central memory and Treg TCRB repertoires that were more alike.

Averaging about 100 mL, one heparinised blood draw was given by each donor. Staining for CD45RO/CCR7/CD25/CD127/CD95/CD27 allowed sorting of CD4+ naive, central memory, regulatory and stem cell-like memory cells. Each population that was sorted was more than 98% pure. Trimming cost V 2 bases and J 10 bases; bases outside gene matches: 6. The CDR3 contains 15 residues. Germline assignment: CDR1 MDHEN and CDR2 SYDVKM. The investigators reverse transcribed all of the isolated RNA, so they sequenced expressed TCRB transcripts. TCRdb's table, derived via immunoSEQ multiplex PCR, lists solely in-frame clones and lacks some. Among under 850,000 clones listed, around an eighth were seen once.

This TCR was sampled from a man younger than 30 with type 1 diabetes. Sequencing was carried out using naive CD4+ T cells from blood. The chain is built from TRBV28 and TRBJ1-6, with 9 bases identical to TRBD1. DNA for the CDR3: TGTGCCAGCAGTTTAGGAGACAGGGGGGTCTCACCCCTCCACTTT. It specifies CASSLGDRGVSPLHF.